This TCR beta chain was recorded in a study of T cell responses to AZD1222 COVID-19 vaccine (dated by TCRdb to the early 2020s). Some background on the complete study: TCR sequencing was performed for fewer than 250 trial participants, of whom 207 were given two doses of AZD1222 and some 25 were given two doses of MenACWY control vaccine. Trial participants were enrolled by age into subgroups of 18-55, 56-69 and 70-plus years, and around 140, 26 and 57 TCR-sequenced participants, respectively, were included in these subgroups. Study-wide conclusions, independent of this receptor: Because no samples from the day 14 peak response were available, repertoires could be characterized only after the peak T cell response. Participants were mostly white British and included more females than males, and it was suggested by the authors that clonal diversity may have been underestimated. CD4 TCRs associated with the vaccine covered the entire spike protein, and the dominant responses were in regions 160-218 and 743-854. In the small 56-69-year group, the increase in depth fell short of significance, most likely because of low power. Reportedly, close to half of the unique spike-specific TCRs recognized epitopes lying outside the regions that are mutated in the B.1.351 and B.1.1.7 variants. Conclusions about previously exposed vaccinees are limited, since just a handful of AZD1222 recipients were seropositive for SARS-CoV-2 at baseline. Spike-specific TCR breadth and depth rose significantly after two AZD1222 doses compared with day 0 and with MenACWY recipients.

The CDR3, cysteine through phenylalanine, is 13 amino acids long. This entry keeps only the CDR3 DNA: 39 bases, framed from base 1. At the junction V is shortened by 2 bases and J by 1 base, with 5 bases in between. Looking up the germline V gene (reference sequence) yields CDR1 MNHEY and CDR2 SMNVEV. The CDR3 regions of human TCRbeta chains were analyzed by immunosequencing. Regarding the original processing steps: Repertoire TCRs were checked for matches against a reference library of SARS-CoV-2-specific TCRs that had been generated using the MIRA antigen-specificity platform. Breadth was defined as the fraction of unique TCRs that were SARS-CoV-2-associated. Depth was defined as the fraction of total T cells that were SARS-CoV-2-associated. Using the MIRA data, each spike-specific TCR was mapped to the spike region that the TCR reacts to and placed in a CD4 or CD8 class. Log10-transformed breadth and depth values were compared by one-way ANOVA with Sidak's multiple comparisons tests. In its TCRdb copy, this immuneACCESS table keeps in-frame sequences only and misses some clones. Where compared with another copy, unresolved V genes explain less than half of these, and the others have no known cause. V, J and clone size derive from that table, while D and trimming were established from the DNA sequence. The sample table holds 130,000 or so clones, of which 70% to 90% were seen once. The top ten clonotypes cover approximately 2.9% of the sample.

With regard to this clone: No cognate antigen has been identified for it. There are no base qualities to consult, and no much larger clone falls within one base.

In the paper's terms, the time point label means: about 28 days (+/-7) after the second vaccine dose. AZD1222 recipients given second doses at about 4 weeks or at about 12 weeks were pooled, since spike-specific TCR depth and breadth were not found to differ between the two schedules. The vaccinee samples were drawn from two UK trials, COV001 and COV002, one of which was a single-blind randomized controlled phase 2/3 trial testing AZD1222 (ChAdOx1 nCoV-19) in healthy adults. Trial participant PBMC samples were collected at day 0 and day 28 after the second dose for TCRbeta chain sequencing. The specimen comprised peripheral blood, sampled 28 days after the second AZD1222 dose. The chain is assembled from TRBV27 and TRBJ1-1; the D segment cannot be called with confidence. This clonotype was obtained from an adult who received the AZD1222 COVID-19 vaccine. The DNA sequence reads TGTGCCAGCAGTTTAGAGGGGAACACTGAAGCTTTCTTT. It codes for CASSLEGNTEAFF.